This T cell receptor (beta chain) was found in a study of cytotoxic CD8 clonotypes in ibrutinib-treated CLL. On the study more broadly: The cohort had about 11 relapsed/refractory and around 14 treatment-naive patients, around 18 IGHV unmutated. Per sample, productive templates averaged 255,043 and productive rearrangements averaged roughly 91,000.

Broader study findings: Clonality increased at ibrutinib response and stayed stable in sustained remission. At progression, however, it fell back toward baseline.

CDR1 ENHRY and CDR2 SYGVKD come from the germline V gene. With 2 bases clipped from V and 9 bases from J, the junction kept 12 bases outside the gene matches. The CDR3 length is 18 residues. TCRdb's copy holds only in-frame clones and misses some; the assay was immunoSEQ multiplex PCR. In the table there are more than 85,000 clones, roughly three quarters of which are singletons. Only one count was recorded for this clone. Its cognate antigen is unknown. The receptor was isolated from a human donor with chronic lymphocytic leukemia. V usage is TRBV10-3 and J usage is TRBJ2-1; 14 bases are a match to TRBD2. This sample comprised PBMCs, obtained after 24 months of ibrutinib treatment. CDR3 sequence reads: CAISEGYGTSGSISEQFF. The DNA for the CDR3 is TGTGCCATCAGTGAGGGGTACGGGACTAGCGGGAGCATCTCTGAGCAGTTCTTC.